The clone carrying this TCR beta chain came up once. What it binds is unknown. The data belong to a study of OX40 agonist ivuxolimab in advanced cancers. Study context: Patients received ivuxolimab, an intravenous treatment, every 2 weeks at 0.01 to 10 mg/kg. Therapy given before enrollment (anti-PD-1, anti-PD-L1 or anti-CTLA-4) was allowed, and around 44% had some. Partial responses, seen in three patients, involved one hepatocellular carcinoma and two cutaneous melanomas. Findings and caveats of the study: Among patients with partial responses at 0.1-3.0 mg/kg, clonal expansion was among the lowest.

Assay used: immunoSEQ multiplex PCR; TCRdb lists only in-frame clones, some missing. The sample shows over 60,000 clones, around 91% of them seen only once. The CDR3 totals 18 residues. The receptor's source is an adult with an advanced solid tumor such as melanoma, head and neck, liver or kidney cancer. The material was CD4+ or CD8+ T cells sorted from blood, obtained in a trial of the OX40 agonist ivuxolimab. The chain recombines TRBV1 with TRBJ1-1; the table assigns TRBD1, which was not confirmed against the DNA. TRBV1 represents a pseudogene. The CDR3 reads CTSSQDLSPGQGDTEAFF. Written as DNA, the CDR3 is TGCACCAGCAGCCAAGATCTGTCTCCGGGACAGGGGGACACTGAAGCTTTCTTT.